Listed below are T cell receptor beta chains from one sample, sequenced in a study of T cells expressing NK-cell markers. Reprocessing the 5' RACE reads, TCRdb reports a single entry for every CDR3 protein and omits DNA. The sample has some 500,000 distinct CDR3 sequences. Sequencing used blood T cells: a sorted CD56 or NKG2C T cell subset, CD4+ or CD8+ T cells, or bulk PBMC T cells (not recorded which). The source is a woman in her forties or fifties in good health. Each CDR3 is given with its conserved first and last residue.

>TRBV11-2|TRBJ2-3
CASSLGTAGADTQYF
>TRBV5-6|TRBJ2-2
CASSLWTSGSSGELFF
>TRBV5-1|TRBJ2-1
CASSTIRLAGELGEQFF
>TRBV9|TRBJ2-4
CASSVEIDRANIQYF
>TRBV12-3/TRBV12-4|TRBJ1-1
CASSFLQGGTEAFF
>TRBV9|TRBJ2-5
CASSRTPGAQETQYF
>TRBV25-1|TRBJ2-2
CASSVGTGLPGELFF
>TRBV12-3/TRBV12-4|TRBJ2-4
CASSLSLPGVNIQYF
>TRBV11-3|TRBJ1-1
CASSLASATLVAFF
>TRBV6-5|TRBJ1-1
CASSLRTGGYTEAFF
>TRBV3-1|TRBJ1-2
CASSRGYGYTF
>TRBV19|TRBJ2-3
CASSIGSQPQSDTQYF
>TRBV20-1|TRBJ2-5
CSAESYETQYF
>TRBV20-1|TRBJ2-5
CSAREGTGRGQETQYF
>TRBV12-3/TRBV12-4|TRBJ2-3
CASSLSGRDTQYF
>TRBV7-7|TRBJ2-1
CASSSGTSSNEQFF
>TRBV9|TRBJ2-6
CASSPGQGGANVLTF
>TRBV12-3/TRBV12-4|TRBJ1-4
CASSPLGGEAEKLFF
>TRBV12-3/TRBV12-4|TRBJ2-1
CASSKGQSVYNEQFF
>TRBV25-1|TRBJ1-1
CASSRTVMNTEAFF
>TRBV7-9|TRBJ2-6
CASSLIGANVLTF
>TRBV28|TRBJ2-4
CASRRTGGVFFDQNIQYF
>TRBV10-3|TRBJ2-3
CAISDLKGVDTQYF
>TRBV6-2/TRBV6-3|TRBJ2-3
CASSIGAGDRLTQYF
>TRBV5-5|TRBJ2-2
CASSPGTHTTNTGELFF
>TRBV2|TRBJ1-2
CASSERGGDYGYTF
>TRBV5-1|TRBJ2-5
CASSLHPGEGTQYF
>TRBV5-1|TRBJ2-2
CASAQSGAANTGELFF
>TRBV20-1|TRBJ2-3
CSAREATVIDTQYF